One sample yielded the 32 T cell receptor beta chains listed below, sequenced in a study of control samples from healthy donors and cancer patients. TCRdb's copy holds only in-frame clones and misses some; the assay was immunoSEQ multiplex PCR. The profile covers 60,000 to 95,000 clones, with roughly 89% appearing a single time and over 9% taken by the ten largest. Input material: PBMCs. These receptors came from a woman aged 45 to 65 with colorectal cancer.

This rearrangement joins TRBV4-3 to TRBJ1-2, with 8 bases identical to TRBD1. The germline CDR1 and CDR2 sequences are LGHNA and YSLEER. Trimming cost V 0 bases and J 2 bases; bases outside gene matches: 5. This CDR3 is built from 16 residues. CDR3 amino acids: CASSQDIRTGNYGYTF. The CDR3 region has the DNA TGCGCCAGCAGCCAAGATATCAGGACAGGGAACTATGGCTACACCTTC.

This chain links TRBV6-6 with TRBJ1-2; D is unresolved. The CDR3 covers 15 residues. Germline CDR1 reads MNHNY; CDR2 reads SVGAGI (reference sequence). V was cut by 0 bases and J by 6 bases, with 14 bases left in between. The chain's CDR3 is CASSYSVVRGDGYTF. The CDR3 DNA reads TGTGCCAGCAGTTACTCAGTTGTCCGTGGGGATGGCTACACCTTC.

The chain couples TRBV10-3 to TRBJ1-2; D not certain. The germline V gene encodes CDR1 ENHRY and CDR2 SYGVKD. V lost 3 bases and J lost 4, with 9 bases in between. This CDR3 comprises 13 residues. The CDR3 sequence: CAISEGRFYGYTF. CDR3 bases: TGTGCCATCAGTGAAGGCAGATTCTATGGCTACACCTTC.

The chain couples TRBV18 to TRBJ1-2; 7 bases are a match to TRBD1. This CDR3 has 13 residues. Germline trimming cut 5 bases from V and 3 bases from J; bases unmatched to any gene: 3. Germline V gene lookup returns CDR1 KGHSH and CDR2 LQKENI. The CDR3 reads CASSEGAHYGYTF. CDR3 in DNA: TGTGCCAGCTCAGAGGGGGCACACTATGGCTACACCTTC.

This rearrangement joins TRBV5-6 to TRBJ2-7; D assignment may be TRBD1 or TRBD2 (5 bases each). Germline V CDR1 and CDR2: SGHDT, YYEEEE. The V and J ends lost 2 bases and 3 bases respectively, with 15 bases between them. The CDR3 runs to 15 residues. The CDR3 bases are TGTGCCAGCAGCTTCACGAGAGGGACCAACTACGAGCAGTACGTC. Amino acid sequence: CASSFTRGTNYEQYV.

V and J are TRBV18 and TRBJ1-5; D possibly corresponds to TRBD1 (6 bases). The CDR3 consists of 15 residues. Germline V lookup: CDR1 KGHSH, CDR2 LQKENI. V gave up 4 bases and J gave up 1 base, with 11 bases separating them. The CDR3 DNA sequence: TGTGCCAGCTCACTCGGACAGTCGAGCAATCAGCCCCAGCATTTT. It encodes CASSLGQSSNQPQHF.

V gene TRBV7-9 combines with J gene TRBJ2-7; D gene unclear. V was trimmed by 7 bases and J by 5 bases, leaving 15 bases between them. Per the germline V gene, CDR1 is SEHNR and CDR2 is FQNEAQ (reference sequence). The CDR3 is 13 amino acids. CDR3 amino acids: CASNLVRRDEQYV. CDR3 bases: TGTGCCAGCAACCTGGTGCGGAGAGACGAGCAGTACGTC.

This clone was detected only once. CDR3 DNA sequence: TGTGCCAGCAGCTTATTGGGGGGGCCGAACACTGAAGCTTTCTTT. Its protein is CASSLLGGPNTEAFF. The chain has TRBV7-8 and TRBJ1-1, with D tentatively TRBD1 (6 bases). The CDR3 runs to 15 residues. Trimming stripped 2 bases from V and 1 base from J, with 11 bases between. The V gene's germline CDR1 is SGHVS and CDR2 FQNEAQ.

The V call is TRBV10-2, the J call TRBJ1-5; D call uncertain. This CDR3 region has 12 residues. CDR1 and CDR2 (germline): WSHSY, SAAADI. V was cut by 0 bases and J by 9 bases, with 6 bases left in between. CDR3 in amino acids: CASSESIRPQHF. CDR3 coding DNA: TGCGCCAGCAGTGAGTCGATTAGGCCCCAGCATTTT.

The rearrangement joins TRBV2 to TRBJ1-1; D unclear. The V end lost 2 bases, the J end lost 4 bases, and 14 bases lay between the germline ends. The CDR3 totals 15 residues. Germline assignment: CDR1 SNHLY and CDR2 FYNNEI. For the CDR3, the DNA is TGTGCCAGCAGTGAAATGTGGGGATTGGGCACTGAAGCTTTCTTT. Translated: CASSEMWGLGTEAFF.

The rearrangement uses TRBV19 and TRBJ1-2, with D perhaps TRBD1 (5 bases). V was clipped by 4 bases and J by 5 bases, with 8 bases between them. Germline V gene lookup returns CDR1 LNHDA and CDR2 SQIVND (reference sequence). There are 12 residues in the CDR3. The CDR3 region has the DNA TGTGCCAGTAGTAAGGGGTTTTATGGCTACACCTTC. Translated, it gives CASSKGFYGYTF.

This clone was seen once. CDR3 DNA: TGTGCCATCAGTGACTTGGGGGCACAGGATACGCAGTATTTT. It encodes CAISDLGAQDTQYF. The chain carries TRBV10-3 and TRBJ2-3; possibly TRBD1 for D (6 bases). This CDR3 has 14 amino acids. Germline values: CDR1 ENHRY, CDR2 SYGVKD. V dropped 3 bases and J dropped 6 bases, with 13 bases sitting between them.

V is TRBV10-1 and J is TRBJ1-6; 9 bases align to TRBD1. This CDR3 contains 14 residues. Losses at the gene ends were 8 bases for V and 7 bases for J; bases not matched to a gene: 6. Germline V CDR1 and CDR2: WNHNN, SYGVQD (reference sequence). This CDR3 is CASSRDRENSPLHF. Here the CDR3 DNA reads TGCGCCAGCTCCCGGGACAGGGAAAATTCACCCCTCCACTTT.

The chain combines TRBV30 with TRBJ1-4; D gene ambiguous. This CDR3 region has 14 residues. The V gene's germline CDR1 is GTSNPN and CDR2 SVGIG (reference sequence). V was pared by 1 base and J by 3 bases, with 9 bases between. The CDR3 spells CAWSASASNEKLFF. The CDR3 nucleotides are TGTGCCTGGAGTGCGTCGGCCTCTAATGAAAAACTGTTTTTT.

The CDR3 here is CASSQGRGRMMNTEAFF. The CDR3 coding sequence is TGCGCCAGCAGCCAAGGGAGGGGGCGCATGATGAACACTGAAGCTTTCTTT. This chain connects TRBV4-3 to TRBJ1-1; 7 bases match TRBD1. Per the germline V gene, CDR1 is LGHNA and CDR2 is YSLEER. J gave up 0 bases and V 1 base, and 8 bases lay outside the gene matches. CDR3 length: 17 amino acids.

The gene calls are TRBV4-1 and TRBJ1-6, with D perhaps matching TRBD1 (5 bases). The CDR3 contains 16 residues. Germline V lookup: CDR1 MGHRA, CDR2 YSYEKL. The germline V and J ends were trimmed by 1 base and 7 bases, with 14 bases remaining between them. The DNA for the CDR3 is TGCGCCAGCAGCCAAGGCGGGGCTCTGGAAAATTCACCCCTCCACTTT. It specifies CASSQGGALENSPLHF.

This clone was seen only a few times. The chain is built from TRBV6-1 and TRBJ2-5; TRBD2 aligns across 7 bases. J was trimmed by 5 bases and V by 3 bases; bases with no gene match: 24. CDR3 length: 20 residues. CDR1 is MNHNS, CDR2 SASEGT, per germline. CDR3 DNA: TGTGCCAGCAGTGACCTCCATTACACCGGGAAGGGAGGGTCAAGGGAGACCCAGTACTTC. This sequence encodes CASSDLHYTGKGGSRETQYF.

The V and J genes are TRBV10-3 and TRBJ2-3; D gene unclear. There are 12 residues in the CDR3. V was trimmed by 0 bases and J by 7 bases, leaving 5 bases between them. CDR1 is ENHRY and CDR2 is SYGVKD in the germline V gene. CDR3 residues: CAISESPNTQYF. The DNA of the CDR3 is TGTGCCATCAGTGAGTCCCCTAATACGCAGTATTTT.

The chain links TRBV18 to TRBJ1-5; 9 nucleotides agree with TRBD1. The CDR3 extends over 15 amino acids. Germline trimming cut 4 bases from V and 6 bases from J; bases unmatched to any gene: 7. The germline V gene has CDR1 KGHSH and CDR2 LQKENI. CDR3 in DNA: TGTGCCAGCTCACGGACAGGGGCCCCAGTTCAGCCCCAGCATTTT. This gives the protein CASSRTGAPVQPQHF.

The CDR3 loop is CASSLGRDSSMNTEAFF. Written as DNA, the CDR3 is TGTGCCAGCAGCTTGGGTAGGGACAGCAGCATGAACACTGAAGCTTTCTTT. The rearrangement uses TRBV5-8 and TRBJ1-1, with 7 bases fitting TRBD1. Germline V gives CDR1 SGHTS, CDR2 YDEGEE. V lost 0 bases, J lost 0 bases, and 8 bases stayed unmatched. The CDR3 extends over 17 amino acids.

The rearrangement uses TRBV13 and TRBJ2-7; 8 bases are a match to TRBD2. The CDR3 is 16 amino acids. V lost 1 base to trimming and J lost 2 bases; unmatched junction nucleotides: 7. In germline, CDR1 is PRHDT, CDR2 FYEKMQ (reference sequence). The CDR3 loop is CASSLEKAGLAYEQYV. CDR3 DNA: TGTGCCAGCAGCTTAGAAAAGGCGGGACTAGCCTACGAGCAGTACGTC.

A note on this clone: The sample contains more than one DNA sequence encoding this CDR3. The chain has TRBV5-1 and TRBJ2-5; no firm D call. V was pared by 1 base and J by 2 bases, with 0 bases between. Germline V gene lookup returns CDR1 SGHRS and CDR2 YFSETQ. The CDR3 runs 11 residues. The CDR3 region has the DNA TGCGCCAGCAGCTTGCAAGAGACCCAGTACTTC. Translating gives CASSLQETQYF.

In this sample, this clone turned up once. The chain links TRBV3-1 (or the pseudogene TRBV3-2) to TRBJ1-5; D unclear. CDR3 length: 12 residues. With 2 bases removed from V and 7 bases from J, the gap between germline ends came to 6 bases. Germline V gives CDR1 LGHDT, CDR2 YNNKEL (reference sequence). CDR3 amino acids: CASSQHGQPQHF. CDR3 nucleotide sequence: TGTGCCAGCAGCCAACATGGGCAGCCCCAGCATTTT.

This clone was counted once. V is TRBV2 and J is TRBJ2-3, with 9 bases that match TRBD1. Germline V gene lookup returns CDR1 SNHLY and CDR2 FYNNEI. Trimming removed 5 bases from V and 3 bases from J; junction bases left unmatched: 12. The CDR3 has 17 amino acids. CDR3 residues: CASSLQRPGTGTDTQYF. DNA of the CDR3: TGTGCCAGCAGTCTCCAGCGACCCGGGACAGGGACAGATACGCAGTATTTT.

This chain uses TRBV28 with TRBJ1-3; D is ambiguous. V lost 3 bases to trimming and J lost 7 bases, with 16 bases between them. CDR1 MDHEN and CDR2 SYDVKM come from the germline V gene. The CDR3 spans 15 residues. The CDR3 coding sequence is TGTGCCAGCAGTTTTATTGGAGGGTCTTGGAACACCATATATTTT. Its translation is CASSFIGGSWNTIYF.

This clone has more than one count but fewer than ten. The CDR3 is CASSLAGHHTNTGELFF. The CDR3, as DNA: TGTGCCAGCAGCTTAGCAGGACACCACACGAACACCGGGGAGCTGTTTTTT. The gene calls are TRBV7-9 and TRBJ2-2; a possible D gene is TRBD1 (5 bases). Germline-derived CDR1 and CDR2 are SEHNR and FQNEAQ (reference sequence). CDR3 length: 17 residues. V lost 0 bases to trimming and J lost 0 bases, with 11 bases between them.

This rearrangement joins TRBV6-2 or TRBV6-3 to TRBJ1-5, with TRBD1 as a possible D gene (6 bases). The V end was cut by 5 bases, the J end by 7 bases, with 21 bases between. The CDR3 length is 16 residues. Germline V gene data show CDR1 as MNHEY and CDR2 as SVGEGT. Written as DNA, the CDR3 is TGTGCCAGCAGTACCCCATTCGGGGGGGCCGAACAGCCCCAGCATTTT. Protein: CASSTPFGGAEQPQHF.

V is TRBV6-5 and J is TRBJ1-1, with 7 bases fitting TRBD1. CDR3 length: 11 amino acids. V shed 5 bases, J shed 11 bases, and the junction held 5 bases outside the gene matches. Germline lookup yields CDR1 MNHEY and CDR2 SVGAGI. The chain's CDR3 is CASSNQGQAFF. Here the CDR3 DNA reads TGTGCCAGCAGTAATCAGGGACAGGCTTTCTTT.

This chain connects TRBV6-1 to TRBJ2-7, with a tentative D call TRBD2 (5 bases). CDR1 and CDR2 from the germline V gene are MNHNS and SASEGT. This CDR3 region has 15 residues. V shed 2 bases and J shed 0 bases, with 11 bases lying between them. The CDR3 bases are TGTGCCAGCAGTGAATCGGACTTAAGCTCCTACGAGCAGTACGTC. Its translation: CASSESDLSSYEQYV.

The chain combines TRBV9 with TRBJ2-3, with 9 bases lining up with TRBD1. Germline CDR1 and CDR2: SGDLS and YYNGEE. V was clipped by 4 bases and J by 3 bases; unmatched bases: 15. This CDR3 has 18 residues. CDR3: CASSPLRTGGANTDTQYF. In DNA, the CDR3 is TGTGCCAGCAGCCCCCTCCGAACAGGGGGCGCAAATACAGATACGCAGTATTTT.

V is TRBV7-2 and J is TRBJ2-1; 10 bases are a match to TRBD2. The CDR3 extends over 16 amino acids. Germline V lookup: CDR1 SGHTA, CDR2 FQGNSA. V lost 1 base to trimming and J lost 4 bases; unmatched junction nucleotides: 4. As DNA, the CDR3 is TGTGCCAGCAGCTTAGTTAGCGGGGGGTTGTACAATGAGCAGTTCTTC. Translation gives CASSLVSGGLYNEQFF.

The gene calls are TRBV2 and TRBJ1-5; possible D gene TRBD1, 6 bases. The V and J ends lost 7 bases and 2 bases respectively, with 9 bases between them. Germline CDR1 is SNHLY and CDR2 is FYNNEI. The CDR3 runs to 13 residues. The CDR3 sequence is CASTRQGNQPQHF. CDR3 in DNA: TGTGCCAGCACAAGACAGGGCAATCAGCCCCAGCATTTT.